This entry lists 20 T cell receptor beta chains sequenced from one sample in a study of cytomegalovirus exposure and HLA in healthy donors. The PCR had 60 Vbeta and 13 Jbeta primers. Assay: immunoSEQ multiplex PCR; the TCRdb copy retains only in-frame clones and omits some. The sample includes about 110,000 clones, more than 65% seen only once; the top ten take roughly 3.9%. The sample consisted of PBMCs. These receptors all come from a male donor in good health and CMV-seronegative.

CDR3 DNA: TGTGCCACGGGACTAGCAAGATCAGATACGCAGTATTTT. This encodes CATGLARSDTQYF. The chain links TRBV15 to TRBJ2-3; the match to TRBD2 covers 9 bases. This CDR3 has 13 residues. J lost 4 bases, V lost 9 bases, and 5 bases had no gene match. Germline CDR1 and CDR2: LNHNV and YYDKDF (reference sequence).

V is TRBV14 and J is TRBJ2-7; D gene unclear. The CDR3 loop spans 14 amino acids. The germline gives CDR1 SGHDN, CDR2 FVKESK. The V and J ends lost 6 bases and 0 bases respectively, with 12 bases between them. Written as DNA, the CDR3 is TGTGCCAGCAGAAGTGGCAGCGACTCCTACGAGCAGTACTTC. It codes for CASRSGSDSYEQYF.

The chain is built from TRBV25-1 and TRBJ2-5; the D gene is possibly TRBD1 (5 bases). This CDR3 is 15 amino acids long. Germline CDR1 is MGHDK and CDR2 is SYGVNS. Trimming stripped 1 base from V and 1 base from J, with 10 bases between. The CDR3, as DNA: TGTGCCAGCAGTGAATCCAGGGCTTTCCAAGAGACCCAGTACTTC. Its translation is CASSESRAFQETQYF.

The V call is TRBV6-1, the J call TRBJ2-7; 10 bases line up with TRBD2. CDR3 length equals 13 residues. The V gene's germline CDR1 is MNHNS and CDR2 SASEGT. Trimming cost V 7 bases and J 3 bases; bases outside gene matches: 3. The CDR3 DNA follows: TGTGCCAGCATCTCTAGCGGGAGCTACGAGCAGTACTTC. Its protein product is CASISSGSYEQYF.

The chain's CDR3 is CASSTSGINTGELFF. The CDR3 DNA sequence: TGCGCCAGCAGTACCTCCGGGATAAACACCGGGGAGCTGTTTTTT. V and J are TRBV10-1 and TRBJ2-2, with D possibly TRBD2 on 5 matching bases. V lost 5 bases to trimming and J lost 2 bases, with 12 bases between them. This CDR3 is 15 amino acids long. Germline lookup yields CDR1 WNHNN and CDR2 SYGVQD (reference sequence).

This clone was seen a few times. This chain uses TRBV6-5 with TRBJ1-5; 8 bases match TRBD1. This CDR3 is 14 amino acids long. Per germline, CDR1 MNHEY and CDR2 SVGAGI. V lost 5 bases to trimming and J lost 5 bases; unmatched junction nucleotides: 5. The CDR3 protein is CASSLDRGHQPQHF. The CDR3 DNA reads TGTGCCAGCAGTCTCGACAGGGGTCATCAGCCCCAGCATTTT.

This chain connects TRBV30 to TRBJ1-1; possibly TRBD1 for D (6 bases). With 4 bases removed from V and 13 bases from J, the gap between germline ends came to 19 bases. Germline assignment: CDR1 GTSNPN and CDR2 SVGIG (reference sequence). There are 12 residues in the CDR3. For the CDR3, the DNA is TGTGCCTGGACTCCAGGGGAGGGGCGTAGTTTCTTT. Translating it yields CAWTPGEGRSFF.

The rearrangement uses TRBV23-1 and TRBJ2-3; D might be TRBD1 (6 bases). TRBV23-1 qualifies as an ORF whose function is uncertain. This CDR3 spans 17 amino acids. Trimming pared 0 bases from V and 3 bases from J, leaving 16 bases between. The CDR3: CASSQSSRQGRTDTQYF. CDR3 DNA sequence: TGCGCCAGCAGTCAATCGAGTCGGCAGGGGCGAACAGATACGCAGTATTTT.

V gene TRBV10-3 combines with J gene TRBJ2-1, with a tentative D call TRBD2 (6 bases). In germline, CDR1 is ENHRY, CDR2 SYGVKD. The CDR3 loop spans 15 amino acids. Deletions cut 3 bases from V and 4 bases from J, with 13 bases between. The CDR3 nucleotides read TGTGCCATCAGTGATCGGGGACTCAAGTACAATGAGCAGTTCTTC. Residues: CAISDRGLKYNEQFF.

This chain links TRBV6-1 with TRBJ1-2; 10 nucleotides agree with TRBD1. Germline CDR1 reads MNHNS; CDR2 reads SASEGT. V shed 4 bases and J 3 bases; nucleotides not matched to a gene: 8. The CDR3 has 16 residues. CDR3 DNA sequence: TGTGCCAGCAGTGTACGACAGGGGGCGGAGGACTATGGCTACACCTTC. Its translation is CASSVRQGAEDYGYTF.

J is TRBJ2-3 and V is TRBV5-1; 13 nucleotides line up with TRBD2. This CDR3 contains 16 residues. J was trimmed by 4 bases and V by 2 bases; bases with no gene match: 4. Germline lookup yields CDR1 SGHRS and CDR2 YFSETQ. This chain's CDR3 is CASSFRTSGSSDTQYF. The DNA of the CDR3 is TGCGCCAGCAGCTTCCGGACTAGCGGGAGCTCAGATACGCAGTATTTT.

This clone has a handful of counts. DNA of the CDR3: TGTGCCAGCAGTTTATATGGACAGGGGCGCACAGATACGCAGTATTTT. Amino acid sequence: CASSLYGQGRTDTQYF. The V call is TRBV28, the J call TRBJ2-3; TRBD1 matches 9 bases. V trimming: 1 base; J trimming: 1 base; junction bases outside the gene matches: 3. This CDR3 spans 16 amino acids. Germline V lookup: CDR1 MDHEN, CDR2 SYDVKM.

V is TRBV19 and J is TRBJ2-1; 7 positions match TRBD2. Germline V lookup: CDR1 LNHDA, CDR2 SQIVND (reference sequence). V dropped 6 bases and J dropped 0; count of bases not matched to a gene: 5. The CDR3 is made up of 15 amino acids. CDR3 DNA: TGTGCCAGTAGGAACCCGGGAGGCTCCTACAATGAGCAGTTCTTC. This codes for CASRNPGGSYNEQFF.

This chain connects TRBV5-4 to TRBJ1-2; TRBD1 matches 10 bases. CDR1 is SGHNT, CDR2 YYREEE, per germline (reference sequence). V shed 3 bases, J shed 4 bases, and the junction held 3 bases outside the gene matches. CDR3 length: 14 amino acids. The DNA of the CDR3 is TGTGCCAGCAGCTCGGGACAGGGGACCTATGGCTACACCTTC. Translation: CASSSGQGTYGYTF.

In this sample, this clone turned up once. The gene calls are TRBV25-1 and TRBJ2-5; 7 bases line up with TRBD1. Germline V gene lookup returns CDR1 MGHDK and CDR2 SYGVNS. With 1 base clipped from V and 1 base from J, the junction kept 6 bases outside the gene matches. The CDR3 contains 16 residues. CDR3 DNA sequence: TGTGCCAGCAGTGAATTTACAGGGGATAGCCAAGAGACCCAGTACTTC. Protein sequence: CASSEFTGDSQETQYF.

This chain links TRBV5-1 with TRBJ2-3; D may be TRBD2 (5 bases). This CDR3 comprises 14 residues. Between the trimmed V and J ends, which lost 1 base and 6 bases, there was a span of 12 bases. Germline-derived CDR1 and CDR2 are SGHRS and YFSETQ. The DNA of the CDR3 is TGCGCCAGCAGCTTGACGAGGGCTCCGGATACGCAGTATTTT. Translated: CASSLTRAPDTQYF. Full variable domain (missing parts from reference TRBV5-1 and TRBJ2-3): KAGVTQTPRYLIKTRGQQVTLSCSPISGHRSVSWYQQTPGQGLQFLFEYFSETQRNKGNFPGRFSGRQFSNSRSEMNVSTLELGDSALYLCASSLTRAPDTQYFGPGTRLTVL.

The gene calls are TRBV27 and TRBJ1-1; 8 bases are shared with TRBD1. J lost 1 base, V lost 5 bases, and 0 bases had no gene match. The germline gives CDR1 MNHEY, CDR2 SMNVEV (reference sequence). The CDR3 consists of 13 residues. The CDR3 nucleotides are TGTGCCAGCAGTGACAGGGGGAACACTGAAGCTTTCTTT. Translated: CASSDRGNTEAFF.

The chain couples TRBV25-1 to TRBJ1-3, with 11 bases identical to TRBD1. The junction had 4 bases not matched to a gene; V was cut back by 1 base and J by 8 bases. The CDR3 has 15 amino acids. Germline lookup yields CDR1 MGHDK and CDR2 SYGVNS. As DNA, the CDR3 is TGTGCCAGCAGTGAATTGGGGACAGGGGGTCACACCATATATTTT. It specifies CASSELGTGGHTIYF.

This clone turned up a few times. The chain recombines TRBV30 with TRBJ1-1; the D is unclear. CDR1 and CDR2 (germline): GTSNPN, SVGIG (reference sequence). This CDR3 region has 12 residues. The CDR3, as DNA: TGTGCGGGGAACCGGGAGAACACTGAAGCTTTCTTT. This translates into CAGNRENTEAFF.

In regard to this clone: Sequence at one end of the junction differs from germline and may be a read error. The chain uses TRBV29-1 and TRBJ1-5; D remains ambiguous. From germline, CDR1 is SQVTM and CDR2 ANQGSEA. The CDR3 consists of 14 residues. CDR3 DNA sequence: TGCAGCGCCATTATAGCCGAAAGCAATCATCCCCAGCATTTT. Translating gives CSAIIAESNHPQHF.